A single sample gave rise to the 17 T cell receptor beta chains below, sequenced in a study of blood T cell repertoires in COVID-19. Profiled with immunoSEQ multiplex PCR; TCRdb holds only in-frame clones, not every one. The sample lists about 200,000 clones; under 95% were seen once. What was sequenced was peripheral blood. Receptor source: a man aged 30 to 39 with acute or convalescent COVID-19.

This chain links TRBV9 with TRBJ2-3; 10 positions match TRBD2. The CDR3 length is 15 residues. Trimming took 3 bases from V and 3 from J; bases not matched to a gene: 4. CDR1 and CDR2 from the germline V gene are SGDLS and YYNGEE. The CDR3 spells CASSGPAGGTDTQYF. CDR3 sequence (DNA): TGTGCCAGCAGCGGACCAGCGGGAGGGACAGATACGCAGTATTTT.

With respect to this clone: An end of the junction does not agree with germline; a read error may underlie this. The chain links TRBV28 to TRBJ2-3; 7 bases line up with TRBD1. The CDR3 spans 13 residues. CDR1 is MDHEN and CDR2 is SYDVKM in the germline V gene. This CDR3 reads CASSLSLKGAPHF. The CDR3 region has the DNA TGTGCCAGCAGTTTATCTTTGAAGGGGGCCCCACATTTT.

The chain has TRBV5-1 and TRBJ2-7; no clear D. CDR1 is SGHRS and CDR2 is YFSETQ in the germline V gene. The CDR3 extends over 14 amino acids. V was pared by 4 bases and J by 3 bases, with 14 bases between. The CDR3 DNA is TGCGCCAGCAGCCTGTCAGGCGCTAACTACGAGCAGTACTTC. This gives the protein CASSLSGANYEQYF. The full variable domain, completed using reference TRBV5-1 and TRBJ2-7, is KAGVTQTPRYLIKTRGQQVTLSCSPISGHRSVSWYQQTPGQGLQFLFEYFSETQRNKGNFPGRFSGRQFSNSRSEMNVSTLELGDSALYLCASSLSGANYEQYFGPGTRLTVT.

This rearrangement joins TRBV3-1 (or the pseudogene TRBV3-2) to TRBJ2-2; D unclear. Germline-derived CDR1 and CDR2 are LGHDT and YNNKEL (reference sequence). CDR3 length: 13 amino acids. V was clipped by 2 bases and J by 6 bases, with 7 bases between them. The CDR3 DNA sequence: TGTGCCAGCAGCCAATCGGTGGCCGGGGAGCTGTTTTTT. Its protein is CASSQSVAGELFF.

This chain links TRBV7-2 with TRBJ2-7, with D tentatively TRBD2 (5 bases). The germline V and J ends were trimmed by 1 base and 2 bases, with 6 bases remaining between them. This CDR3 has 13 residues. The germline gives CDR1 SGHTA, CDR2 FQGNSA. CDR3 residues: CASSLGRAYEQYF. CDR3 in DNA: TGTGCCAGCAGCTTAGGGCGGGCCTACGAGCAGTACTTC.

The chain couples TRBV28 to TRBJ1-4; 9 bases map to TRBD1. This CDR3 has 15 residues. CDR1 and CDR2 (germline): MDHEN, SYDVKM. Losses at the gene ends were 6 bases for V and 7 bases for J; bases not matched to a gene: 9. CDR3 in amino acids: CASSPADRGREKLFF. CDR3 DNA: TGTGCCAGCAGCCCGGCGGACAGGGGTCGTGAAAAACTGTTTTTT. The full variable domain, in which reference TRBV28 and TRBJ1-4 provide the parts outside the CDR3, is DVKVTQSSRYLVKRTGEKVFLECVQDMDHENMFWYRQDPGLGLRLIYFSYDVKMKEKGDIPEGYSVSREKKERFSLILESASTNQTSMYLCASSPADRGREKLFFGSGTQLSVL.

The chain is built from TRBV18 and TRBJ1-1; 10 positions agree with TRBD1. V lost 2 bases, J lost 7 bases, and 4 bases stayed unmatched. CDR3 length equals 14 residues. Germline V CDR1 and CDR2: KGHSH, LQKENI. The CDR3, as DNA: TGTGCCAGCTCACCAGGGACAGGGGTTCTTGAAGCTTTCTTT. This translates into CASSPGTGVLEAFF.

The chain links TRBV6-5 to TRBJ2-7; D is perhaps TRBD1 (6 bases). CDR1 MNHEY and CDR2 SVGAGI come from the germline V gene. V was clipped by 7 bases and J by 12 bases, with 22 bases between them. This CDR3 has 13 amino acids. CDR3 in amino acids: CASNLGDILSWYF. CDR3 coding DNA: TGTGCCAGCAACCTGGGGGACATCCTTAGTTGGTACTTC.

DNA of the CDR3: TGTGCCACCCAGTCGGCGGGGACTAACTACGAGCAGTACTTC. It translates to CATQSAGTNYEQYF. The chain recombines TRBV10-3 with TRBJ2-7, with TRBD2 matching 7 bases. The CDR3 totals 14 residues. Losses at the gene ends were 10 bases for V and 3 bases for J; bases not matched to a gene: 12. CDR1 is ENHRY and CDR2 is SYGVKD in the germline V gene.

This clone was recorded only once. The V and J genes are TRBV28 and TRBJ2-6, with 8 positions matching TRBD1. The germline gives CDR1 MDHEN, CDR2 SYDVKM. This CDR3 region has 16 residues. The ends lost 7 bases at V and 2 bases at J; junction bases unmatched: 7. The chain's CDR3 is CASMGQGAPGANVLTF. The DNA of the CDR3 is TGTGCCAGCATGGGGCAGGGGGCGCCTGGGGCCAACGTCCTGACTTTC.

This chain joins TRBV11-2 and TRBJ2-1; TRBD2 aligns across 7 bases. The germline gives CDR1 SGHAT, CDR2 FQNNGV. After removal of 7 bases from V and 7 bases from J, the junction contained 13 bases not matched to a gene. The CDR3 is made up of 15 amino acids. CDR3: CASIPQWTSGNEQFF. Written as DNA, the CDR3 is TGTGCCAGCATCCCGCAGTGGACTAGTGGTAATGAGCAGTTCTTC.

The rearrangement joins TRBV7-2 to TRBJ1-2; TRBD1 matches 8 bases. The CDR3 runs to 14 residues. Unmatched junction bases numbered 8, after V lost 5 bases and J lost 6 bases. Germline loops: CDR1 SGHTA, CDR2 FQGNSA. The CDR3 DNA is TGTGCCAGCAGCCCTCGGACAGGGTGGCATGGCTACACCTTC. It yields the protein CASSPRTGWHGYTF.

The CDR3 region has the DNA TGTGCCAGCAGCTGGACAGGGTCCTACGAGCAGTACTTC. It yields the protein CASSWTGSYEQYF. This chain connects TRBV5-8 to TRBJ2-7; TRBD1 matches at 8 bases. CDR1 is SGHTS and CDR2 is YDEGEE in the germline V gene. The J segment lost 1 base and the V segment lost 3 bases, leaving 0 bases of the junction unmatched. The CDR3 loop spans 13 amino acids. Using reference TRBV5-8 and TRBJ2-7 for the parts outside the CDR3, the full variable domain is EAGVTQSPTHLIKTRGQQATLRCSPISGHTSVYWYQQALGLGLQFLLWYDEGEERNRGNFPPRFSGRQFPNYSSELNVNALELEDSALYLCASSWTGSYEQYFGPGTRLTVT.

CDR3 DNA: TGCGCCAGCAGTGGCAGGACTAGCGGGGGCCGGGAGACCCAGTACTTC. Protein product: CASSGRTSGGRETQYF. The chain links TRBV10-2 to TRBJ2-5; 13 bases align to TRBD2. CDR1 is WSHSY, CDR2 SAAADI, per germline. CDR3 length equals 16 residues. The trim removed 4 bases at V and 5 bases at J, leaving 7 bases unmatched.

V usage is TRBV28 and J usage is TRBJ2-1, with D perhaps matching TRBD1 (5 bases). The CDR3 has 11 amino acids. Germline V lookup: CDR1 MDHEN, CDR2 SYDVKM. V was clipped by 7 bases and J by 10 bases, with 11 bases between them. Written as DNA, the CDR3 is TGTGCCAGCACAGGGTTTCGAGAGCAGTTCTTC. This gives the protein CASTGFREQFF. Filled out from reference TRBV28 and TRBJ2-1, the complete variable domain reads DVKVTQSSRYLVKRTGEKVFLECVQDMDHENMFWYRQDPGLGLRLIYFSYDVKMKEKGDIPEGYSVSREKKERFSLILESASTNQTSMYLCASTGFREQFFGPGTRLTVL.

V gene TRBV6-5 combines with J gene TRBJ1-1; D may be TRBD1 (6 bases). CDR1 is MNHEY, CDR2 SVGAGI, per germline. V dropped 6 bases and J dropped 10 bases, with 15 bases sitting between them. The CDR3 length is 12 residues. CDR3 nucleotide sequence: TGTGCCAGCAGGAACACAGGGTACGGAGCTTTCTTT. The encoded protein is CASRNTGYGAFF.

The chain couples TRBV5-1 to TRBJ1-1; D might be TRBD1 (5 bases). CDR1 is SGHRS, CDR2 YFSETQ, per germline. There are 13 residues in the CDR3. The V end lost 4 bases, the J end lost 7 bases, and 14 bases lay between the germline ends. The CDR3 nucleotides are TGCGCCAGCAGCCCCGCCATGGGGGGTGAAGCTTTCTTT. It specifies CASSPAMGGEAFF. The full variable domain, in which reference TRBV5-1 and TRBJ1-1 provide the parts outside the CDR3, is KAGVTQTPRYLIKTRGQQVTLSCSPISGHRSVSWYQQTPGQGLQFLFEYFSETQRNKGNFPGRFSGRQFSNSRSEMNVSTLELGDSALYLCASSPAMGGEAFFGQGTRLTVV.